This is a list of T cell receptor beta chains from one sample in a study of T cells in Graves' hyperthyroidism and ophthalmopathy. Via MiXCR, TCRdb re-called the multiplex PCR reads, giving one row per CDR3 protein. The sample lists around 700,000 distinct CDR3 sequences; 15% to 20% were seen once. The material sequenced was blood. The receptor source for this set is a woman in her forties or fifties with Graves' hyperthyroidism that later progressed to Graves' ophthalmopathy. Each CDR3 is given with its conserved first and last residue. Fields, in order: V gene, clone size, J gene, D gene, CDR3 protein, CDR3 DNA. The D gene is left open where the match is weak. Part of the rows lack a size; the others show once, few, many or a class for expanded clones.

TRBV10-2,few,TRBJ1-5,-,CASRKDGPGNQPQHF,TGCGCCAGCAGGAAGGACGGTCCAGGCAATCAGCCCCAGCATTTT
TRBV30,many,TRBJ1-1,-,CAWSVKGSTEAFF,TGTGCCTGGAGTGTAAAAGGGAGTACTGAAGCTTTCTTT
TRBV19,-,TRBJ2-1,-,CASSIKTGSNEQFF,TGTGCCAGTAGTATAAAAACAGGGAGTAATGAGCAGTTCTTC
TRBV12-3/TRBV12-4,many,TRBJ1-1,-,CASSLVAEAFF,TGTGCCAGCAGTTTAGTCGCTGAAGCTTTCTTT
TRBV3-1,many,TRBJ2-2,-,CASSQDRGGLNTGELFF,TGTGCCAGCAGCCAAGATCGTGGAGGACTTAACACCGGGGAGCTGTTTTTT
TRBV4-1,-,TRBJ1-2,-,CASSQYRSNYGYTF,TGCGCCAGCAGCCAATACAGGTCTAACTATGGCTACACCTTC
TRBV27,-,TRBJ2-5,-,CASSVPWGTQYF,TGTGCCAGCAGTGTCCCATGGGGGACCCAGTACTTC
TRBV12-3/TRBV12-4,-,TRBJ2-3,-,CASPPTSESTDTQYF,TGTGCCAGCCCCCCAACATCGGAGAGCACAGATACGCAGTATTTT
TRBV6-4,-,TRBJ2-5,-,CASSRLAGETQYF,TGTGCCAGCAGTCGTCTTGCGGGGGAGACCCAGTACTTC
TRBV6-1,few,TRBJ1-2,-,CASSEGGLGYTF,TGTGCCAGCAGTGAAGGGGGTCTTGGCTACACCTTC
TRBV20-1,many,TRBJ2-3,TRBD2,CSARVASGGPDTQYF,TGCAGTGCTAGAGTGGCTAGCGGGGGCCCAGATACGCAGTATTTT
TRBV3-1,few,TRBJ2-5,TRBD1,CASFQTGGGETQYF,TGTGCCAGCTTTCAGACAGGGGGCGGGGAGACCCAGTACTTC
TRBV12-5,-,TRBJ2-1,TRBD1,CASGAGTGGDEQFF,TGTGCTAGTGGCGCAGGGACAGGGGGGGATGAGCAGTTCTTC
TRBV30,many,TRBJ1-3,TRBD1,CAWSRDRAGNTIYF,TGTGCCTGGAGCCGGGACAGAGCTGGAAACACCATATATTTT
TRBV30,few,TRBJ1-1,TRBD1,CAWGGGTNTEAFF,TGTGCCTGGGGAGGGGGCACTAACACTGAAGCTTTCTTT
TRBV5-1,few,TRBJ2-3,TRBD2,CASSLEAGGRNTQYF,TGCGCCAGCAGCTTGGAAGCGGGGGGGCGGAATACGCAGTATTTT
TRBV28,-,TRBJ1-6,-,CASSVPGPNSPLHF,TGTGCCAGCAGTGTCCCGGGGCCTAATTCACCCCTCCACTTT
TRBV6-1,few,TRBJ2-5,TRBD2,CASSDSSELAGFQETQYF,TGTGCCAGCAGTGACAGCTCGGAACTAGCGGGGTTTCAAGAGACCCAGTACTTC